The 25 T cell receptor beta chains in this list originate from one sample, sequenced in a study of regulatory T cells in long-lasting Graves disease. Researchers made TCR beta libraries by using iRepertoire HTBI primers and running Arm-PCR on CDR3 regions. TCRdb re-analysed the multiplex PCR reads in MiXCR, keeping a single row per CDR3 protein. Among approximately 390,000 distinct CDR3 sequences listed, 15% to 20% were seen once. The time point is: newly diagnosed GD, antithyroid drugs for less than 3 months. PBMC-derived RNA was used for the TCR library. This same sample was also part of a study on T cells in Graves' hyperthyroidism and ophthalmopathy.

Sample: peripheral blood mononuclear cells (PBMCs), taken at new diagnosis, from a patient treated with antithyroid drugs. Source of these receptors: a woman under 30 with Graves disease.

The genes are TRBV15 and TRBJ2-5; D may be TRBD2 (6 bases). CDR1 and CDR2 from the germline V gene are LNHNV and YYDKDF (reference sequence). V lost 1 base and J lost 5, with 14 bases in between. The CDR3 totals 15 residues. CDR3 sequence reads: CATSRAPARGETQYF. The CDR3 DNA reads as TGTGCCACCAGCAGAGCCCCGGCCCGGGGGGAGACCCAGTACTTC.

A word on this clonotype: Since no conserved phenylalanine or tryptophan closes the CDR3, a read error is the likely cause. The CDR3 nucleotides read TGTGCCAGCAGCGTAGATGGGACTAGCGGGGTGGATACGCAGTATCTT. Translation: CASSVDGTSGVDTQYL. This chain joins TRBV9 and TRBJ2-3; 13 nucleotides match TRBD2. V lost 0 bases to trimming and J lost 6 bases; unmatched junction nucleotides: 4. Germline loops: CDR1 SGDLS, CDR2 YYNGEE. This CDR3 comprises 16 residues.

The chain couples TRBV6-1 to TRBJ2-4; possibly TRBD1 for D (5 bases). Germline-derived CDR1 and CDR2 are MNHNS and SASEGT. Trimming removed 5 bases from V and 0 bases from J, with 11 bases in between. The CDR3 contains 15 residues. The CDR3 loop is CASSLGRVAKNIQYF. DNA of the CDR3: TGTGCCAGCAGTCTGGGCAGGGTAGCCAAAAACATTCAGTACTTC.

The chain combines TRBV20-1 with TRBJ1-5, with D possibly being TRBD1 (5 bases). CDR3 size: 15 residues. Trimming shortened V by 3 bases and J by 5 bases, and 17 bases separated the two germline ends. Germline V gene data show CDR1 as DFQATT and CDR2 as SNEGSKA (reference sequence). The CDR3 bases are TGCAGTGCTAGGAGTGGCATGGGGGTGCATCAGCCCCAGCATTTT. It is translated as CSARSGMGVHQPQHF.

V gene TRBV19 combines with J gene TRBJ1-1; 9 bases map to TRBD1. Germline-derived CDR1 and CDR2 are LNHDA and SQIVND (reference sequence). The CDR3 runs 14 residues. V shed 5 bases and J 4 bases; nucleotides not matched to a gene: 5. The CDR3, as DNA: TGTGCCAGTAGTCAACAGGGGGCGATCACTGAAGCTTTCTTT. Protein product: CASSQQGAITEAFF.

This clonotype was found a few times. This chain joins TRBV7-9 and TRBJ1-2; the match to TRBD1 covers 7 bases. The CDR3 sequence is 13 residues long. The germline V gene encodes CDR1 SEHNR and CDR2 FQNEAQ (reference sequence). Trimming cost V 5 bases and J 7 bases; bases outside gene matches: 7. CDR3 amino acids: CASSTGDLSGYTF. In DNA, the CDR3 is TGTGCCAGCAGCACAGGGGACTTAAGTGGCTACACCTTC.

Details on this clonotype: A much larger clone lies a single base off, so this may be a read error. The J gene is TRBJ1-1, the V gene TRBV10-3; D remains ambiguous. The V end was cut by 3 bases, the J end by 0 bases, with 11 bases between. This CDR3 contains 15 residues. Germline V gene lookup returns CDR1 ENHRY and CDR2 SYGVKD. The CDR3 DNA reads as TGTGCCATCAGTGAACGGGTATGGGTGAACACTGAAGCTTTCTTT. Protein product: CAISERVWVNTEAFF.

This clonotype was detected only a few times. DNA of the CDR3: TGTGCCAGTAGAGCCGGGGACAGGGACCACAATGAGCAGTTCTTC. It translates to CASRAGDRDHNEQFF. The chain combines TRBV19 with TRBJ2-1, with 9 bases matching TRBD1. The germline gives CDR1 LNHDA, CDR2 SQIVND (reference sequence). Trimming took 6 bases from V and 5 from J; bases not matched to a gene: 8. This CDR3 has 15 residues.

The V and J genes are TRBV6-2 or TRBV6-3 and TRBJ2-2; 10 bases map to TRBD2. The ends lost 6 bases at V and 7 bases at J; junction bases unmatched: 8. Germline V gives CDR1 MNHEY, CDR2 SVGEGT. The CDR3 spans 15 residues. The CDR3 protein is CASRYLAGDLGELFF. The DNA of the CDR3 is TGTGCCAGCAGATATCTAGCGGGAGACCTCGGGGAGCTGTTTTTT.

This clonotype was seen ten or more times. This chain connects TRBV3-1 to TRBJ2-7; D is possibly TRBD1 (6 bases). The germline V gene has CDR1 LGHDT and CDR2 YNNKEL (reference sequence). This CDR3 has 13 amino acids. The V and J ends lost 4 bases and 5 bases respectively, with 12 bases between them. The CDR3 reads CASSPPGVHEQYF. The CDR3 region has the DNA TGTGCCAGCAGCCCACCAGGGGTCCACGAGCAGTACTTC.

In the case of this clonotype: Sequence at one end of the junction differs from germline and may be a read error. V is TRBV5-1 and J is TRBJ1-2, with 7 positions matching TRBD1. The CDR3 contains 14 residues. Germline V gene data show CDR1 as SGHRS and CDR2 as YFSETQ. The CDR3 loop is CASSSQGGLYVYTF. In DNA, the CDR3 is TGTGCCAGCAGCTCCCAGGGGGGACTCTATGTCTACACCTTC.

The chain combines TRBV4-1 with TRBJ2-1; the D call may be TRBD1 or TRBD2 (5 bases each). This CDR3 has 12 residues. Trimming took off 5 bases at V and 12 bases at J, with 14 bases between the two ends. Per the germline V gene, CDR1 is MGHRA and CDR2 is YSYEKL. The CDR3 bases are TGCGCCAGCAGCTACGCCCGAGGGGTGCAGTTCTTC. Translating gives CASSYARGVQFF.

The chain recombines TRBV12-3 or TRBV12-4 with TRBJ1-6, with a possible D match to TRBD1 (6 bases). The CDR3 runs 14 residues. V lost 7 bases and J 6 bases, leaving 13 bases between the germline ends. This chain's CDR3 is CASTWTVANSPLHF. CDR3 DNA: TGTGCCAGCACCTGGACAGTAGCTAATTCACCCCTCCACTTT.

The table lists this clonotype with many counts. This chain uses TRBV7-2 with TRBJ2-3, with no clear D. Germline V gives CDR1 SGHTA, CDR2 FQGNSA. The CDR3 consists of 13 residues. Trimming shortened V by 6 bases and J by 0 bases, and 7 bases separated the two germline ends. For the CDR3, the DNA is TGTGCCAGCAGTCCTACTAGCACAGATACGCAGTATTTT. Encoded protein: CASSPTSTDTQYF.

This clonotype has at least ten counts. The CDR3 region is CAWSVSGNTDTQYF. Here the CDR3 DNA reads TGTGCCTGGAGTGTATCGGGGAACACAGATACGCAGTATTTT. The V and J genes are TRBV30 and TRBJ2-3, with TRBD2 as a possible D gene (5 bases). Per germline, CDR1 GTSNPN and CDR2 SVGIG (reference sequence). The CDR3 extends over 14 amino acids. The ends were cut back, 0 bases at V and 2 bases at J, with 9 bases in the middle.

Note on this clonotype: A much larger clone differs from this one at a single base, so this may be a read error. As DNA, the CDR3 is TGTGCCAGCAGCCGCTATGAGGGGACCGGGGAGCTGCTTTTT. Translated, it gives CASSRYEGTGELLF. V is TRBV3-1 and J is TRBJ2-2; D tentatively reads TRBD1 or TRBD2 (5 bases each). CDR1 and CDR2 from the germline V gene are LGHDT and YNNKEL (reference sequence). The CDR3 totals 14 residues.

This clonotype was seen ten or more times. V usage is TRBV29-1 and J usage is TRBJ2-7; D gene ambiguous. Trimming removed 4 bases at V and 6 bases at J, with 16 bases between. CDR3 size: 13 residues. The germline gives CDR1 SQVTM, CDR2 ANQGSEA. For the CDR3, the DNA is TGCAGCGTTGGTTTCAGTGTATCTGGCGAGCAGTACTTC. This sequence encodes CSVGFSVSGEQYF.

In this sample, this clonotype turned up many times. This chain links TRBV20-1 with TRBJ2-1, with 9 bases fitting TRBD2. The germline V gene has CDR1 DFQATT and CDR2 SNEGSKA (reference sequence). J gave up 7 bases and V 6 bases, and 7 bases lay outside the gene matches. The CDR3 has 13 amino acids. The CDR3 sequence is CSAPPAGGNEQFF. In DNA form, the CDR3 reads TGCAGTGCCCCCCCGGCGGGAGGGAATGAGCAGTTCTTC.

The chain carries TRBV6-5 and TRBJ1-6; D is possibly TRBD1 (5 bases). This CDR3 contains 14 residues. Between the trimmed V and J ends, which lost 4 bases and 9 bases, there was a span of 13 bases. CDR1 and CDR2 (germline): MNHEY, SVGAGI. CDR3 protein: CASSSSGRGSPLHF. The CDR3 coding sequence is TGTGCCAGCAGTTCCTCAGGGAGGGGTTCACCCCTCCACTTT.

In the case of this clonotype: Possible read error: a much larger clone is one base away. V is TRBV14 and J is TRBJ2-3, with D possibly matching TRBD2 (5 bases). This CDR3 is built from 18 residues. Looked up from germline, CDR1 is SGHDN and CDR2 is FVKESK. In DNA form, the CDR3 reads TGTGCCGGCAGCCAAGATCATGAAAGCGGAATCATGGGGGATACGCAGTATTTT. Translation: CAGSQDHESGIMGDTQYF. The full variable domain, with the rest looked up from reference TRBV14 and TRBJ2-3, is EAGVTQFPSHSVIEKGQTVTLRCDPISGHDNLYWYRRVMGKEIKFLLHFVKESKQDESGMPNNRFLAERTGGTYSTLKVQPAELEDSGVYFCAGSQDHESGIMGDTQYFGPGTRLTVL.

This clonotype was recorded many times. The chain carries TRBV7-2 and TRBJ2-3; 8 nucleotides match TRBD1. Germline V gene sequence: CDR1 SGHTA, CDR2 FQGNSA. V shed 1 base, J shed 0 bases, and the junction held 12 bases outside the gene matches. This CDR3 is built from 19 residues. The CDR3 here is CASSLGGQAPYPSTDTQYF. The CDR3 DNA sequence: TGTGCCAGCAGCTTAGGGGGACAGGCCCCCTACCCTAGCACAGATACGCAGTATTTT.

A few counts support this clonotype. This may be a read error, as it is one base from a much larger clone. The rearrangement joins TRBV28 to TRBJ2-5, with no clear D. From germline, CDR1 is MDHEN and CDR2 SYDVKM. This CDR3 is built from 14 residues. V lost 5 bases and J lost 8, with 18 bases in between. The CDR3 loop reads CASSPSVALGTQYF. For the CDR3, the DNA is TGTGCCAGCAGTCCCTCGGTGGCTCTGGGTACCCAGTACTTC.

The table lists this clonotype with a few counts. V and J are TRBV6-1 and TRBJ1-4; 9 bases fit TRBD1. V was clipped by 3 bases and J by 4 bases; unmatched bases: 3. Per germline, CDR1 MNHNS and CDR2 SASEGT. The CDR3 has 15 amino acids. In DNA, the CDR3 is TGTGCCAGCAGTGAGCCGGGACAGGGTAATGAAAAACTGTTTTTT. Protein sequence: CASSEPGQGNEKLFF.

The chain carries TRBV4-1 and TRBJ1-1; TRBD1 aligns across 7 bases. This CDR3 has 14 amino acids. The germline CDR1 and CDR2 sequences are MGHRA and YSYEKL. V lost 0 bases, J lost 7 bases, and 5 bases stayed unmatched. Written as DNA, the CDR3 is TGCGCCAGCAGCCAAGATCACCGGGACAGTGAAGCTTTCTTT. Protein sequence: CASSQDHRDSEAFF.

This clonotype was seen many times. V is TRBV2 and J is TRBJ1-1; D uncertain. CDR3 length: 14 residues. V lost 5 bases and J 0 bases, leaving 10 bases between the germline ends. From germline, CDR1 is SNHLY and CDR2 FYNNEI. CDR3 residues: CASSRTAVNTEAFF. The CDR3 nucleotides read TGTGCCAGCAGTCGTACGGCCGTGAACACTGAAGCTTTCTTT. Full variable domain (rest looked up from reference TRBV2 and TRBJ1-1): EPEVTQTPSHQVTQMGQEVILRCVPISNHLYFYWYRQILGQKVEFLVSFYNNEISEKSEIFDDQFSVERPDGSNFTLKIRSTKLEDSAMYFCASSRTAVNTEAFFGQGTRLTVV.